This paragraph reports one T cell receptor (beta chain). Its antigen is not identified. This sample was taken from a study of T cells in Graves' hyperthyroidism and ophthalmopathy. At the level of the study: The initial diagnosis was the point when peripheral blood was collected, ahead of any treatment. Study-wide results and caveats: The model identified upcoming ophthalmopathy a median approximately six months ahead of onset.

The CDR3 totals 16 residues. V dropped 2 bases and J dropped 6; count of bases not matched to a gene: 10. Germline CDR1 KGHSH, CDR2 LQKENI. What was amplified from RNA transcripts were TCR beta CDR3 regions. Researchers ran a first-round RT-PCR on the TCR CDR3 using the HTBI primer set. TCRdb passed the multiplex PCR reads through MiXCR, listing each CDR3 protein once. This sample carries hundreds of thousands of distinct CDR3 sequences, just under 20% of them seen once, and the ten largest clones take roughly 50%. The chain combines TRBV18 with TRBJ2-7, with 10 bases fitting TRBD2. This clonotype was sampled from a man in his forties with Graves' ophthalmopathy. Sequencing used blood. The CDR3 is CASSPTASGSKLEQYF. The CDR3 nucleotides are TGTGCCAGCTCACCAACGGCTAGCGGGAGTAAACTCGAGCAGTACTTC. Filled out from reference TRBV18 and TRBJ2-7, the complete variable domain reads NAGVMQNPRHLVRRRGQEARLRCSPMKGHSHVYWYRQLPEEGLKFMVYLQKENIIDESGMPKERFSAEFPKEGPSILRIQQVVRGDSAAYFCASSPTASGSKLEQYFGPGTRLTVT.